This TCR beta chain was sequenced in a study of cytomegalovirus exposure and HLA in healthy donors. The PCR had 60 Vbeta and 13 Jbeta primers. Produced via immunoSEQ multiplex PCR; TCRdb's table is partial and in-frame only. This sample contains some 130,000 clones. Germline CDR1 and CDR2: MNHEY and SVGAGI. The CDR3 spans 13 residues. The trim removed 6 bases at V and 4 bases at J, leaving 3 bases unmatched. The chain recombines TRBV6-5 with TRBJ2-3, with TRBD1 matching 8 bases. The receptor comes from a man between 18 and 35 years old in good health and CMV-seronegative. The sample consisted of PBMCs. The CDR3 nucleotides are TGTGCCAGCAGCGCAGGGGGCCCAGATACGCAGTATTTT. Its translation: CASSAGGPDTQYF.